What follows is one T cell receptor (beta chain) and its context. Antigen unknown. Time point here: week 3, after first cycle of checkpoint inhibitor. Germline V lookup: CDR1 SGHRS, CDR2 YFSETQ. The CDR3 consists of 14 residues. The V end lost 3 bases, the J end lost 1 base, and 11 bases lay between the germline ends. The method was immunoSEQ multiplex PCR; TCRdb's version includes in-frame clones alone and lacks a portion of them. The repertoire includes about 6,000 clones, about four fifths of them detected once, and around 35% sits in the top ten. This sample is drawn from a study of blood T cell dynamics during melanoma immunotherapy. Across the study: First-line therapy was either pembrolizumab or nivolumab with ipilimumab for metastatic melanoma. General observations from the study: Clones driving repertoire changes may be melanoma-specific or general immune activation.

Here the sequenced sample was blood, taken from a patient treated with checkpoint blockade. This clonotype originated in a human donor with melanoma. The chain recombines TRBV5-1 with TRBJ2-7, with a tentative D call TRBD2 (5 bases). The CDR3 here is CASSSQTNSYEQYF. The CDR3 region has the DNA TGCGCCAGCAGCTCACAGACTAATTCCTACGAGCAGTACTTC.